Following are 32 T cell receptor beta chains from one sample sequenced in a study of identifying expanded T cells in peripheral blood. Sequenced by immunoSEQ multiplex PCR; TCRdb stores in-frame clones only, minus some. Among some 95,000 clones listed, roughly 86% were seen once. The sequencing input was blood. The receptor source for this set is a person aged 18 to 75 in good health.

This clone has a handful of counts. V and J are TRBV7-2 and TRBJ2-4, with 9 bases identical to TRBD1. The CDR3 sequence is 15 residues long. Germline V CDR1 and CDR2: SGHTA, FQGNSA. V gave up 3 bases and J gave up 7 bases; unmatched junction bases: 7. CDR3 amino acids: CASSLGGQGNNIQYF. DNA for the CDR3: TGTGCCAGCAGCTTGGGTGGACAGGGGAATAACATTCAGTACTTC.

This rearrangement joins TRBV19 to TRBJ2-4; 7 nucleotides align to TRBD2. V lost 4 bases, J lost 0 bases, and 18 bases stayed unmatched. The CDR3 has 20 residues. The germline CDR1 and CDR2 sequences are LNHDA and SQIVND (reference sequence). This chain's CDR3 is CASSTRLVGAGALAKNIQYF. The CDR3 DNA follows: TGTGCCAGTAGTACGAGACTAGTTGGGGCGGGAGCTTTAGCCAAAAACATTCAGTACTTC. The whole variable domain, remainder taken from reference TRBV19 and TRBJ2-4, is DGGITQSPKYLFRKEGQNVTLSCEQNLNHDAMYWYRQDPGQGLRLIYYSQIVNDFQKGDIAEGYSVSREKKESFPLTVTSAQKNPTAFYLCASSTRLVGAGALAKNIQYFGAGTRLSVL.

V and J are TRBV11-2 and TRBJ2-7; TRBD1 matches 7 bases. J gave up 2 bases and V 4 bases, and 8 bases lay outside the gene matches. Germline V gives CDR1 SGHAT, CDR2 FQNNGV. CDR3 length equals 15 residues. The chain's CDR3 is CASSWTQGSTYEQYF. Here the CDR3 DNA reads TGTGCCAGCAGCTGGACACAGGGGTCGACCTACGAGCAGTACTTC.

V and J are TRBV28 and TRBJ2-7; TRBD1 is a possible D gene (5 bases). Trimming removed 3 bases at V and 2 bases at J, with 11 bases between. The CDR3 length is 14 residues. Germline V lookup: CDR1 MDHEN, CDR2 SYDVKM. CDR3 amino acids: CASSFSRTTYEQYF. CDR3 DNA: TGTGCCAGCAGTTTTTCCCGGACAACCTACGAGCAGTACTTC. Drawing the rest from reference TRBV28 and TRBJ2-7, the complete variable domain is DVKVTQSSRYLVKRTGEKVFLECVQDMDHENMFWYRQDPGLGLRLIYFSYDVKMKEKGDIPEGYSVSREKKERFSLILESASTNQTSMYLCASSFSRTTYEQYFGPGTRLTVT.

The genes are TRBV6-1 and TRBJ1-2; 7 bases are a match to TRBD1. Germline assignment: CDR1 MNHNS and CDR2 SASEGT. With V trimmed by 0 bases and J by 4 bases, 5 bases remained unmatched. CDR3 size: 15 residues. The CDR3 protein is CASSEAGAGGYGYTF. CDR3 coding DNA: TGTGCCAGCAGTGAAGCAGGCGCAGGGGGCTATGGCTACACCTTC.

This clone was recorded once. The chain has TRBV7-9 and TRBJ2-5; perhaps TRBD1 as D (9 bases). Germline V CDR1 and CDR2: SEHNR, FQNEAQ (reference sequence). V lost 5 bases and J 7 bases, leaving 20 bases between the germline ends. The CDR3 is 15 residues long. The CDR3 reads CASSGTGTSSGTQYF. The CDR3 coding sequence is TGTGCCAGCAGCGGGACAGGGACTAGTTCGGGGACCCAGTACTTC.

This clone showed up just once. J is TRBJ2-3 and V is TRBV11-3; D uncertain. Trimming took off 1 base at V and 2 bases at J, with 7 bases between the two ends. Germline V CDR1 and CDR2: SGHNT, YENEEA. The CDR3 has 14 amino acids. The CDR3 protein is CASSLGRYTDTQYF. In DNA form, the CDR3 reads TGTGCCAGCAGCTTAGGGCGGTACACAGATACGCAGTATTTT.

Here the CDR3 reads CASTGGPRTDTQYF. For the CDR3, the DNA is TGTGCCAGCACCGGGGGACCACGCACAGATACGCAGTATTTT. The rearrangement joins TRBV5-5 to TRBJ2-3, with D perhaps TRBD2 (6 bases). The CDR3 has 14 residues. Germline loops: CDR1 SGHKS, CDR2 YYEKEE (reference sequence). Trimming shortened V by 6 bases and J by 1 base, and 12 bases separated the two germline ends.

This clone was recorded a few times. The rearrangement uses TRBV9 and TRBJ2-2; D call uncertain. CDR1 and CDR2 (germline): SGDLS, YYNGEE. Trimming pared 0 bases from V and 0 bases from J, leaving 6 bases between. The CDR3 contains 15 residues. CDR3 coding DNA: TGTGCCAGCAGCGTAGACCTAGCGAACACCGGGGAGCTGTTTTTT. It encodes CASSVDLANTGELFF.

The gene calls are TRBV10-3 and TRBJ1-4; 7 bases line up with TRBD1. The CDR3 is made up of 12 amino acids. From germline, CDR1 is ENHRY and CDR2 SYGVKD. The V gene end was trimmed by 8 bases and the J gene end by 5 bases; junction bases not matched to a gene: 2. The CDR3 region has the DNA TGTGCCATCCGGGACAGAAATGAAAAACTGTTTTTT. Protein sequence: CAIRDRNEKLFF.

This chain joins TRBV6-5 and TRBJ2-7; 13 nucleotides agree with TRBD2. The length of the CDR3 is 16 residues. V lost 4 bases and J lost 7; bases outside the gene matches: 10. The germline CDR1 and CDR2 sequences are MNHEY and SVGAGI. CDR3 region: CASSSWTSGSPGEQYF. CDR3 in DNA: TGTGCCAGCAGTTCATGGACTAGCGGGAGCCCAGGGGAGCAGTACTTC.

This chain links TRBV5-8 with TRBJ1-2; 7 nucleotides align to TRBD1. Germline loops: CDR1 SGHTS, CDR2 YDEGEE. This CDR3 has 13 amino acids. V shed 2 bases and J 7 bases; nucleotides not matched to a gene: 5. CDR3 nucleotide sequence: TGTGCCAGCAGCTTACAGGGGTTCGGTGGCTACACCTTC. Translating gives CASSLQGFGGYTF.

The chain employs TRBV5-4 and TRBJ2-3; D may be TRBD1 or TRBD2 (5 bases each). CDR1 and CDR2 (germline): SGHNT, YYREEE (reference sequence). This CDR3 spans 15 amino acids. Trimming took 4 bases from V and 5 from J, leaving 17 bases between them. The CDR3 spells CASSRGAAVGDTQYF. The DNA for the CDR3 is TGTGCCAGCAGCCGAGGGGCGGCAGTGGGAGATACGCAGTATTTT. The full variable domain, with the rest looked up from reference TRBV5-4 and TRBJ2-3, is ETGVTQSPTHLIKTRGQQVTLRCSSQSGHNTVSWYQQALGQGPQFIFQYYREEENGRGNFPPRFSGLQFPNYSSELNVNALELDDSALYLCASSRGAAVGDTQYFGPGTRLTVL.

V usage is TRBV7-9 and J usage is TRBJ1-2; no clear D gene. The germline V and J ends were trimmed by 6 bases and 2 bases, with 10 bases remaining between them. Per the germline V gene, CDR1 is SEHNR and CDR2 is FQNEAQ (reference sequence). This CDR3 spans 13 amino acids. CDR3 sequence reads: CASSHGPNYGYTF. The CDR3 nucleotides are TGTGCCAGCAGTCACGGGCCCAACTATGGCTACACCTTC.

The chain couples TRBV11-3 to TRBJ2-2, with unresolved D. Trimming cost V 5 bases and J 4 bases, with 14 bases left between them. The CDR3 length is 15 residues. Per the germline V gene, CDR1 is SGHNT and CDR2 is YENEEA. This chain's CDR3 is CASSPAQWGTGELFF. In DNA, the CDR3 is TGTGCCAGCAGCCCGGCCCAATGGGGCACCGGGGAGCTGTTTTTT. Together with reference TRBV11-3 and TRBJ2-2, the CDR3 gives the full variable domain: EAGVVQSPRYKIIEKKQPVAFWCNPISGHNTLYWYLQNLGQGPELLIRYENEEAVDDSQLPKDRFSAERLKGVDSTLKIQPAELGDSAVYLCASSPAQWGTGELFFGEGSRLTVL.

The chain has TRBV27 and TRBJ2-1; D might be TRBD1 or TRBD2, each matching 5 bases. V was pared by 4 bases and J by 8 bases, with 18 bases between. Germline V gene lookup returns CDR1 MNHEY and CDR2 SMNVEV (reference sequence). The CDR3 consists of 15 residues. CDR3 amino acids: CASSSPRDVKDEQFF. DNA for the CDR3: TGTGCCAGCAGTTCTCCCCGGGACGTCAAAGATGAGCAGTTCTTC.

J is TRBJ1-2 and V is TRBV2, with 7 bases that match TRBD1. Unmatched junction bases numbered 11, after V lost 3 bases and J lost 13 bases. CDR1 and CDR2 (germline): SNHLY, FYNNEI. The CDR3 consists of 13 residues. The CDR3: CASSDPGQPNITF. CDR3 nucleotide sequence: TGTGCCAGCAGTGACCCGGGACAGCCCAATATCACCTTC.

This chain joins TRBV5-1 and TRBJ1-4; D is unresolved. The CDR3 spans 16 residues. Germline-derived CDR1 and CDR2 are SGHRS and YFSETQ. Trimming stripped 4 bases from V and 0 bases from J, with 13 bases between. CDR3 DNA: TGCGCCAGCAGCCTGGGTGTTAGGACAACTAATGAAAAACTGTTTTTT. It specifies CASSLGVRTTNEKLFF.

The chain links TRBV5-6 to TRBJ2-2; no definite D call. The CDR3 is 15 amino acids. In germline, CDR1 is SGHDT, CDR2 YYEEEE. Deletions cut 5 bases from V and 1 base from J, with 12 bases between. This chain's CDR3 is CASSSTRLNTGELFF. DNA of the CDR3: TGTGCCAGCAGTTCGACACGCCTGAACACCGGGGAGCTGTTTTTT.

V gene TRBV5-1 combines with J gene TRBJ2-7; D call uncertain. The V gene's germline CDR1 is SGHRS and CDR2 YFSETQ. This CDR3 spans 13 amino acids. Trimming took 2 bases from V and 2 from J, leaving 8 bases between them. This CDR3 is CASSFGETYEQYF. The CDR3 DNA reads as TGCGCCAGCAGCTTTGGAGAAACCTACGAGCAGTACTTC.

The chain has TRBV9 and TRBJ2-1; D uncertain. The CDR3 length is 12 residues. Trimming pared 0 bases from V and 6 bases from J, leaving 4 bases between. Per the germline V gene, CDR1 is SGDLS and CDR2 is YYNGEE. CDR3 bases: TGTGCCAGCAGCGTAGGAAGCAATGAGCAGTTCTTC. It encodes CASSVGSNEQFF.

This chain connects TRBV5-4 to TRBJ1-1; possible D gene TRBD1, 5 bases. Trimming pared 2 bases from V and 1 base from J, leaving 9 bases between. CDR3 length: 14 residues. From germline, CDR1 is SGHNT and CDR2 YYREEE (reference sequence). The CDR3 loop is CASSFGGGNTEAFF. CDR3 DNA sequence: TGTGCCAGCAGCTTCGGGGGGGGGAACACTGAAGCTTTCTTT.

The chain links TRBV27 to TRBJ1-1; 8 bases align to TRBD1. Germline assignment: CDR1 MNHEY and CDR2 SMNVEV (reference sequence). The trim removed 5 bases at V and 8 bases at J, leaving 7 bases unmatched. The CDR3 is 13 residues long. The CDR3 reads CASSTHGQGEAFF. The CDR3 DNA follows: TGTGCCAGCAGTACCCACGGACAGGGAGAAGCTTTCTTT.

V usage is TRBV7-3 and J usage is TRBJ1-2; a weak D match, TRBD1 (6 bases). Germline values: CDR1 SGHTA, CDR2 FQGTGA. The CDR3 has 16 residues. Trimming left V 1 base short and J 0 bases short, with 12 bases between. DNA for the CDR3: TGTGCCAGCAGCTTAAGAGGGGGGCAGGCTAACTATGGCTACACCTTC. This gives the protein CASSLRGGQANYGYTF.

The rearrangement links TRBV7-2 to TRBJ2-1; 11 bases map to TRBD2. Germline CDR1 is SGHTA and CDR2 is FQGNSA. CDR3 length equals 13 residues. The J segment lost 12 bases and the V segment lost 5 bases, leaving 6 bases of the junction unmatched. The CDR3 sequence: CASSPTSGEMQFF. The CDR3 DNA sequence: TGTGCCAGCAGCCCGACTAGCGGGGAGATGCAGTTCTTC.

The chain carries TRBV7-2 and TRBJ2-2; 9 positions match TRBD2. The CDR3 has 15 amino acids. Germline V gene sequence: CDR1 SGHTA, CDR2 FQGNSA. With V trimmed by 5 bases and J by 3 bases, 4 bases remained unmatched. The CDR3 region has the DNA TGTGCCAGCAGCCGCGGGGGGGCCGACACCGGGGAGCTGTTTTTT. Translated, it gives CASSRGGADTGELFF.

The chain combines TRBV29-1 with TRBJ1-1, with D tentatively TRBD1 (6 bases). Germline-derived CDR1 and CDR2 are SQVTM and ANQGSEA. The CDR3 extends over 12 amino acids. With 7 bases removed from V and 9 bases from J, the gap between germline ends came to 18 bases. CDR3 nucleotide sequence: TGCAGCGCTACGGCGGAAGGGACACAAGCTTTCTTT. Protein sequence: CSATAEGTQAFF.

This clone was detected only once. The chain employs TRBV19 and TRBJ2-3; TRBD1 might be the D (5 bases). The germline V and J ends were trimmed by 3 bases and 5 bases, with 18 bases remaining between them. Per germline, CDR1 LNHDA and CDR2 SQIVND (reference sequence). The CDR3 length is 16 residues. Here the CDR3 reads CASSIVFRTREDTQYF. CDR3 nucleotide sequence: TGTGCCAGTAGTATTGTATTCCGGACCAGGGAAGATACGCAGTATTTT.

This clone was observed once. This rearrangement joins TRBV10-3 to TRBJ1-1, with unresolved D. Germline CDR1 is ENHRY and CDR2 is SYGVKD. V shed 6 bases and J shed 1 base, with 15 bases lying between them. The CDR3 runs 15 residues. CDR3 residues: CAISRTGDQNTEAFF. CDR3 sequence (DNA): TGTGCCATCAGCCGGACCGGAGACCAGAACACTGAAGCTTTCTTT.

The chain couples TRBV29-1 to TRBJ1-2; D is possibly TRBD1 (6 bases). The CDR3 is 15 amino acids. Between the trimmed V and J ends, which lost 2 bases and 5 bases, there was a span of 18 bases. From germline, CDR1 is SQVTM and CDR2 ANQGSEA. The CDR3 region has the DNA TGCAGCGTTGAACGGGGGGCGCGGTCTGGGTATGGCTACACCTTC. Amino acid sequence: CSVERGARSGYGYTF.

This clone was found once. The chain combines TRBV6-6 with TRBJ2-2; possibly TRBD1 for D (5 bases). The germline CDR1 and CDR2 sequences are MNHNY and SVGAGI (reference sequence). The CDR3 has 13 amino acids. Trimming pared 6 bases from V and 9 bases from J, leaving 14 bases between. Here the CDR3 reads CASRPAMGRELFF. Here the CDR3 DNA reads TGTGCCAGCAGACCCGCGATGGGGCGGGAGCTGTTTTTT.

CDR3 region: CASSLTPQGANQPQHF. For the CDR3, the DNA is TGTGCCAGCAGCCTCACACCACAGGGGGCCAATCAGCCCCAGCATTTT. The chain couples TRBV7-8 to TRBJ1-5, with 9 bases aligning to TRBD1. The CDR3 totals 16 residues. Germline lookup yields CDR1 SGHVS and CDR2 FQNEAQ. V gave up 5 bases and J gave up 3 bases; unmatched junction bases: 8.